This TCR beta chain derives from a study of blood T cell repertoires in COVID-19. Germline CDR1 and CDR2: SGHRS and YFSETQ. This CDR3 comprises 16 residues. Assay: immunoSEQ multiplex PCR; the TCRdb copy retains only in-frame clones and omits some. This sample carries about 9,000 clones, 80% to 90% of them seen once, and the ten largest clones take 8% to 9.5%. Notes on this clone: The junction differs from germline at one of its ends, possibly a read error.

The TCR sequence derives from a human donor in a cohort sampled during active COVID-19. The sample comprised peripheral blood. V is TRBV5-1 and J is TRBJ2-7, with 10 bases aligning to TRBD2. CDR3 coding DNA: TGCGCCAGCACCTTGGGGCTAGCGGGAGCCCCCTACGAGCAGTACTTC. The encoded protein is CASTLGLAGAPYEQYF.